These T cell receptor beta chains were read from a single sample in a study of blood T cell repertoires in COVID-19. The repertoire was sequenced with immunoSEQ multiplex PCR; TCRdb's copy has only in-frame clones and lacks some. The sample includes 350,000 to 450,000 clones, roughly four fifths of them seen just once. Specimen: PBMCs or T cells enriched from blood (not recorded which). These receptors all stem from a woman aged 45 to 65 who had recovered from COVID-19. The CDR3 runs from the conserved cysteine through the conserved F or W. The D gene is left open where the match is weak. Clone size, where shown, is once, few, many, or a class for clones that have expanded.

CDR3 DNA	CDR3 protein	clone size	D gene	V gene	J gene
TGTGCCAGCAGCTTAGGGACACCTACTAACTATGGCTACACCTTC	CASSLGTPTNYGYTF	NA	NA	TRBV11-3	TRBJ1-2
TGCAGCGTTGTTGACGGGGGAGTGGGTCAGCCCCAGCATTTT	CSVVDGGVGQPQHF	NA	NA	TRBV29-1	TRBJ1-5
TGTGCCAGCAGTTTGGTCCCGGAGACAGGGGGCGAAAAACTGTTTTTT	CASSLVPETGGEKLFF	NA	TRBD1	TRBV28	TRBJ1-4
TGCGCCAGCAGCTCCACCGGCGGGGGGGTCACAGATACGCAGTATTTT	CASSSTGGGVTDTQYF	NA	TRBD2	TRBV5-1	TRBJ2-3
TGCGCCAGCAGCTTGGGGGCGACGTTGAACACTGAAGCTTTCTTT	CASSLGATLNTEAFF	NA	NA	TRBV5-1	TRBJ1-1
TGTGCCAGCAGCCAAGTCGGCGGGAGGAATGAGCAGTTCTTC	CASSQVGGRNEQFF	NA	TRBD2	TRBV4-2	TRBJ2-1
TGCGCCAGCAGTGAGTCAGGGCCGAGGACAGGGTTTTGTTCACCCCTCCACTTT	CASSESGPRTGFCSPLHF	NA	TRBD1	TRBV10-1	TRBJ1-6
TGTGCCAGCAGCCATGCCTGGAGCGGGGAGCTGTTTTTT	CASSHAWSGELFF	NA	NA	TRBV7-6	TRBJ2-2
TGTGCCAGTAGTTCAGGGAATTATGGCTACACCTTC	CASSSGNYGYTF	NA	NA	TRBV19	TRBJ1-2
TGTGCCAGCAGCGGAGACAGCAAACTTAATGGCTACACCTTC	CASSGDSKLNGYTF	NA	NA	TRBV3-1/TRBV3-2	TRBJ1-2
TGTGCCAGCAGTAAGACAGGGGCGTACACTGAAGCTTTCTTT	CASSKTGAYTEAFF	NA	TRBD1	TRBV6-5	TRBJ1-1
TGTGCCAGCAGACAACAGGGGGCCGGGGAGCTGTTTTTT	CASRQQGAGELFF	once	TRBD1	TRBV7-3	TRBJ2-2
TGTGCCAGCAGCTTAGATTCCCACTCTGGAAACACCATATATTTT	CASSLDSHSGNTIYF	NA	NA	TRBV7-9	TRBJ1-3
TGTGCCAGCAGCTTCCGACAGGGCCACTATGGCTACACCTTC	CASSFRQGHYGYTF	NA	TRBD1	TRBV11-3	TRBJ1-2
TGTGCCAGCAGCCAAATGCGGGAGGGCCCTCGGTACTTC	CASSQMREGPRYF	once	TRBD2	TRBV3-1/TRBV3-2	TRBJ2-7
TGTGCCAGTAGCACACGTCGGGACTGGGGCACAGATACGCAGTATTTT	CASSTRRDWGTDTQYF	NA	NA	TRBV19	TRBJ2-3
TGTGCCAGCAGTTACCGGGAATCACCCCTCCACTTT	CASSYRESPLHF	NA	NA	TRBV6-5	TRBJ1-6